This T cell receptor beta chain appears in the sequencing data of a study of human T cells and chemical hapten exposure. This CDR3 comprises 14 residues. V was clipped by 3 bases and J by 1 base, with 7 bases between them. Germline lookup yields CDR1 SGHDN and CDR2 FVKESK. Time point denoted: patch test 1, 2 weeks after DPC sensitization. Treatment: therapeutic diphenylcyclopropenone sensitization with weekly scalp DPC. TCRdb re-called the RACE reads with MiXCR, one entry per CDR3 protein. The sample has tens of thousands of distinct CDR3 sequences, around 10% seen once; the top ten hold more than 1.1%.

The specimen was whole blood, collected in connection with sensitization to the hapten diphenylcyclopropenone (DPC). The source of this sequence is a woman between 45 and 65 years old with alopecia areata. Some clones in this sample may be carry-over from other donors' samples. The V call is TRBV14, the J call TRBJ1-3; D not certain. The CDR3 here is CASSHPRSGNTIYF. Here the CDR3 DNA reads TGTGCCAGCAGCCACCCACGATCTGGAAACACCATATATTTT. The whole variable domain, filled in from reference TRBV14 and TRBJ1-3, reads EAGVTQFPSHSVIEKGQTVTLRCDPISGHDNLYWYRRVMGKEIKFLLHFVKESKQDESGMPNNRFLAERTGGTYSTLKVQPAELEDSGVYFCASSHPRSGNTIYFGEGSWLTVV.